The T cell receptor beta chain under discussion was sequenced for a study of blood T cell repertoires in COVID-19. Study context: Spain, Italy and the United States supplied samples that represented acute and convalescent COVID-19. T cells, B-cell-depleted T cells, or PBMCs supplied cDNA or gDNA.

V was cut by 4 bases and J by 4 bases, with 13 bases left in between. This CDR3 has 14 residues. Germline V gives CDR1 LNHDA, CDR2 SQIVND (reference sequence). How the authors handled the data: Amplification with reference gene primers provided the estimates of nucleated cell counts. Sequencing used immunoSEQ multiplex PCR; TCRdb keeps in-frame clones, though not all of them. Clone size and the V and J calls come from that table; the DNA yielded D and trimming. Here the sample spans around 170,000 clones, about four fifths being singletons. The sequenced material came from peripheral blood. This chain uses TRBV19 with TRBJ1-1; D possibly corresponds to TRBD1 (5 bases). The receptor's source is a woman aged 80 or older with acute or convalescent COVID-19. The CDR3 bases are TGTGCCAGTAGTACAATGGGGGGTAGCACTGAAGCTTTCTTT. It codes for CASSTMGGSTEAFF.